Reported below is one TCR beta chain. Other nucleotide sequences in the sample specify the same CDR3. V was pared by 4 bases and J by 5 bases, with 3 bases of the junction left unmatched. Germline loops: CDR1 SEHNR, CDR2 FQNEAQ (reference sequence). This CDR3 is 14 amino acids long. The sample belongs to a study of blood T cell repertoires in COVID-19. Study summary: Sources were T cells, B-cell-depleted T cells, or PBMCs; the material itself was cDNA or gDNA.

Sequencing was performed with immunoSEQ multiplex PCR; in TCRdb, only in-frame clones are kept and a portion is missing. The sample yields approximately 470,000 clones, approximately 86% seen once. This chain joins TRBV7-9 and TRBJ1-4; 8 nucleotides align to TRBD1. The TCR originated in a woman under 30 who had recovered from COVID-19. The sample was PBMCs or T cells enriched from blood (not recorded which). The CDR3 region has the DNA TGTGCCAGCAGCTCCGGACAGGGAAATGAAAAACTGTTTTTT. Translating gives CASSSGQGNEKLFF.